This T cell receptor (beta chain) emerged from a study of OX40 agonist ivuxolimab in advanced cancers. About the research overall: A history of anti-PD-1, anti-PD-L1 or anti-CTLA-4 therapy was acceptable, and approximately 40% had some. A partial response was reached by three patients: one with hepatocellular carcinoma and two with cutaneous melanoma. Overall study findings and caveats: Some nonresponders likewise displayed low normalized T-cell clonal expansion. CD8+ T cells were the subset that, on average, had more expanded clones than CD4+.

Assay used: immunoSEQ multiplex PCR; TCRdb lists only in-frame clones, some missing. This sample carries about 120,000 clones, 93% of them seen once, and the ten largest clones take 0.15% to 0.16%. The CDR3 sequence is 15 residues long. Germline V gene sequence: CDR1 SGDLS, CDR2 YYNGEE. The V segment lost 4 bases and the J segment 0 bases; nucleotides outside the gene matches: 5. On this clone: Antigen: not known.

The clonotype originates from an adult with an advanced solid tumor such as melanoma, head and neck, liver or kidney cancer. The sample here was CD4+ or CD8+ T cells sorted from blood, taken in a trial of the OX40 agonist ivuxolimab. This rearrangement joins TRBV9 to TRBJ1-2, with TRBD1 identical over 8 bases. The CDR3 reads CASSPSGQANYGYTF. CDR3 DNA sequence: TGTGCCAGCAGCCCATCGGGACAGGCTAACTATGGCTACACCTTC.